What follows describes a single T cell receptor (beta chain). Its specificity is unknown. The PCR employed 60 Vbeta primers together with 13 Jbeta primers. Profiling relied on immunoSEQ multiplex PCR, and the TCRdb table lists in-frame clones only, not all of them. The table lists around 100,000 clones, over 60% of them singletons. The CDR3 contains 15 residues. V shed 7 bases, J shed 0 bases, and the junction held 5 bases outside the gene matches. CDR1 is MNHEY and CDR2 is SMNVEV in the germline V gene (reference sequence). The data were obtained in a study of cytomegalovirus exposure and HLA in healthy donors. Study-wide results and limits: Reports indicated that the classifier achieved high specificity and sensitivity in diagnosing cytomegalovirus status. A likely sequencing artifact accounted for one observed cluster of highly shared sequence variants. TCR beta V- and J-gene trimming, according to a later analysis, was linked to a missense DCLRE1C variant. Later analysis found that TCR beta chains associated with HLA were more clonally expanded than other, equally common chains.

The clonotype comes from a young woman in good health and CMV-seropositive. The chain couples TRBV27 to TRBJ2-5; 10 bases are shared with TRBD2. The sample taken for sequencing was PBMCs. This CDR3 is CASTSSGSYQETQYF. The CDR3 coding sequence is TGTGCCAGCACCTCTAGCGGGAGTTACCAAGAGACCCAGTACTTC.